This T cell receptor beta chain was sequenced in a study of T cells after yellow fever vaccination. Study-wide context: The SMART-Seq v4 Ultra Low Input method served to prepare the low-cell-number fractions.

TCRdb independently ran MiXCR on the 5' RACE reads; one entry per CDR3 protein. The sample contains around 400,000 distinct CDR3 sequences, around a tenth of which appear only once. This clonotype occurred many times. The target antigen is unknown. CDR3 length equals 15 residues. V lost 4 bases, J lost 4 bases, and 6 bases stayed unmatched. In germline, CDR1 is SEHNR, CDR2 FQNEAQ (reference sequence). Study-wide points: A weaker secondary response peaked on day 5, the primary on day 15. Repertoires sorted by FACS could include abundant clonotypes that are contaminants from the bulk population. There was a small share of clonotypes that showed up in both the CD4 and CD8 compartments.

The chain links TRBV7-9 to TRBJ2-5; TRBD2 matches at 10 bases. The origin of this receptor is a young man who received the YFV17D yellow fever vaccine. The sequencing used PBMCs, collected on the day of the first yellow fever vaccination. CDR3 DNA: TGTGCCAGCAGCTGGGTTAGCGGGAGGAGAGAGACCCAGTACTTC. Its translation: CASSWVSGRRETQYF.